This is a list of T cell receptor beta chains from one sample in a study of STAT5B mutations in CD4+ large granular lymphocyte leukemia. Sequenced by immunoSEQ multiplex PCR; TCRdb stores in-frame clones only, minus some. Of some 40,000 clones in the sample, 80% to 90% were seen once. Sequenced material: CD4+ T cells from blood buffy coats. The receptor source for this set is a human donor in good health. Each CDR3 is given with its conserved first and last residue. D genes are given only for firm matches. The size entry is marked missing in some rows and otherwise reads once, few, many or a size class.

j_call clone_size v_call d_call cdr3_aa cdr3_nt
TRBJ2-5 few TRBV30 TRBD2 CAWSWGVGSGRKETQYF TGTGCCTGGAGTTGGGGGGTGGGTAGCGGGAGAAAAGAGACCCAGTACTTC
TRBJ2-1 - TRBV10-2 - CASKRGVNEQFF TGCGCCAGCAAGAGAGGGGTCAATGAGCAGTTCTTC
TRBJ1-2 - TRBV7-2 - CASSLGRGGNGYTF TGTGCCAGCAGCTTAGGACGGGGAGGGAATGGCTACACCTTC
TRBJ1-5 - TRBV30 - CAWSAPNQPQHF TGTGCCTGGAGTGCCCCAAATCAGCCCCAGCATTTT
TRBJ2-5 - TRBV18 - CASSQASGETQYF TGTGCCAGCTCACAAGCTAGTGGGGAGACCCAGTACTTC
TRBJ2-5 - TRBV9 - CASSVDDRGGGLLKKETQYF TGTGCCAGCAGCGTAGACGATAGGGGGGGCGGCCTGCTGAAAAAAGAGACCCAGTACTTC
TRBJ1-6 - TRBV11-2 - CASSENSPLHF TGTGCCAGCAGCGAGAATTCACCCCTCCACTTT
TRBJ2-6 - TRBV7-9 - CASSSGTSGANVLTF TGTGCCAGCAGCTCGGGGACCTCTGGGGCCAACGTCCTGACTTTC
TRBJ2-7 few TRBV19 TRBD2 CASSIGTRAEYEQYF TGTGCCAGTAGTATAGGGACTAGAGCTGAGTACGAGCAGTACTTC
TRBJ1-6 - TRBV5-8 - CASSLLENSPLHF TGTGCCAGCAGCTTGCTTGAGAATTCACCCCTCCACTTT
TRBJ1-2 - TRBV6-5 - CASSSILNYGYTF TGTGCCAGCAGTTCTATTCTGAACTATGGCTACACCTTC
TRBJ2-6 - TRBV21-1 - CASSKVRSSGANVLTF TGTGCCAGCAGCAAAGTCAGGTCTTCTGGGGCCAACGTCCTGACTTTC
TRBJ1-3 - TRBV6-5 TRBD1 CASSYSLTGAGNTIYF TGTGCCAGCAGTTATTCCCTGACAGGGGCTGGAAACACCATATATTTT
TRBJ2-7 - TRBV7-8 - CASSPRGAHEQYF TGTGCCAGCAGCCCACGGGGGGCCCACGAGCAGTACTTC
TRBJ2-5 - TRBV27 - CASSSPGDPRETQYF TGTGCCAGCAGTTCGCCGGGAGACCCTCGGGAGACCCAGTACTTC
TRBJ2-7 - TRBV6-5 TRBD1 CASSSPGTGDYEQYF TGTGCCAGCAGCTCCCCCGGGACAGGGGACTACGAGCAGTACTTC
TRBJ2-1 - TRBV9 - CASSVVETGPPGQFF TGTGCCAGCAGCGTAGTAGAGACAGGACCGCCAGGGCAGTTCTTC
TRBJ2-1 - TRBV30 TRBD1 CAWSAGTGGNEQFF TGTGCCTGGAGTGCCGGGACAGGGGGCAATGAGCAGTTCTTC
TRBJ2-5 - TRBV11-2 TRBD1 CASSATGFRETQYF TGTGCCAGCAGCGCGACAGGGTTCCGTGAGACCCAGTACTTC
TRBJ2-3 - TRBV7-2 TRBD2 CASSSSGRIDTQYF TGTGCCAGCAGCTCTAGCGGGAGGATAGATACGCAGTATTTT
TRBJ2-7 - TRBV6-6 - CASSDGPTYEQYF TGTGCCAGCAGTGACGGGCCGACCTACGAGCAGTACTTC
TRBJ2-1 - TRBV15 TRBD2 CATSRVAGVWNEQFF TGTGCCACCAGCAGGGTAGCGGGAGTTTGGAATGAGCAGTTCTTC
TRBJ1-1 - TRBV29-1 - CSVEVSRAEWRTEAFF TGCAGCGTTGAAGTAAGCAGGGCGGAGTGGAGGACTGAAGCTTTCTTT
TRBJ2-1 - TRBV27 - CASSFKGTYNEQFF TGTGCCAGCAGTTTCAAGGGAACCTACAATGAGCAGTTCTTC
TRBJ2-5 few TRBV7-2 TRBD2 CASSLPGRVETQYF TGTGCCAGCAGCTTACCGGGGAGGGTAGAGACCCAGTACTTC
TRBJ2-2 - TRBV25-1 TRBD1 CASTRTGEGGELFF TGTGCCAGCACGAGGACAGGGGAGGGCGGGGAGCTGTTTTTT
TRBJ2-7 - TRBV5-1 - CASSLALGGEQYF TGCGCCAGCAGCTTGGCTCTGGGGGGAGAGCAGTACTTC
TRBJ1-2 - TRBV9 - CASSVANYGYTF TGTGCCAGCAGCGTGGCCAACTATGGCTACACCTTC
TRBJ2-1 - TRBV6-4 - CASSFDRSSYNEQFF TGTGCCAGCAGCTTCGACAGGAGCTCCTACAATGAGCAGTTCTTC
TRBJ2-3 - TRBV7-9 - CASSLGLAGSRTDTQYF TGTGCCAGCAGCTTAGGCCTCGCGGGATCCCGCACAGATACGCAGTATTTT
TRBJ1-2 - TRBV6-5 - CASSYNGEGGYTF TGTGCCAGCAGTTACAATGGGGAGGGCGGCTACACCTTC
TRBJ1-2 few TRBV11-2 - CASSLRQSYYGYTF TGTGCCAGCAGCCTTCGACAGTCTTACTATGGCTACACCTTC
TRBJ2-5 - TRBV9 TRBD2 CASSPGTSGGQETQYF TGTGCCAGCAGCCCTGGGACTAGCGGGGGGCAAGAGACCCAGTACTTC
TRBJ2-1 once TRBV5-4 - CASTRQGSDEQFF TGTGCCAGCACTCGGCAGGGTAGCGATGAGCAGTTCTTC
TRBJ1-3 - TRBV19 - CASSRGQANSGNTIYF TGTGCCAGTAGTAGGGGCCAGGCGAACTCTGGAAACACCATATATTTT
TRBJ2-5 - TRBV6-6 TRBD2 CASSYLAALQETQYF TGTGCCAGCAGTTATCTAGCGGCACTCCAAGAGACCCAGTACTTC
TRBJ1-2 - TRBV27 - CASSLNWAAYGYTF TGTGCCAGCAGTTTAAATTGGGCTGCCTATGGCTACACCTTC
TRBJ2-6 - TRBV5-1 - CASSLGGGTGANVLTF TGCGCCAGCAGCTTGGGGGGGGGCACTGGGGCCAACGTCCTGACTTTC
TRBJ2-2 - TRBV28 TRBD2 CASSLYSGRPNTGELFF TGTGCCAGCAGTTTATATAGCGGGAGGCCGAACACCGGGGAGCTGTTTTTT
TRBJ2-7 - TRBV5-5 - CASSLYPSYEQYF TGTGCCAGCAGCTTGTACCCTTCCTACGAGCAGTACTTC
TRBJ2-3 - TRBV30 TRBD1 CAWGTGSTDTQYF TGTGCCTGGGGGACAGGCAGCACAGATACGCAGTATTTT
TRBJ2-7 once TRBV18 TRBD1 CASSPRQGAGEQYF TGTGCCAGCTCACCCAGACAGGGGGCGGGAGAGCAGTACTTC
TRBJ2-1 - TRBV6-1 TRBD1 CASGRDRVRGEQFF TGTGCCAGCGGACGGGACAGGGTGAGAGGTGAGCAGTTCTTC
TRBJ2-1 - TRBV4-3 TRBD2 CASSQVVSGTSGNNEQFF TGCGCCAGCAGCCAGGTCGTTAGCGGGACTAGCGGAAACAATGAGCAGTTCTTC
TRBJ2-5 - TRBV5-6 - CASSPWVAPAETQYF TGTGCCAGCAGCCCATGGGTCGCCCCGGCGGAGACCCAGTACTTC
TRBJ1-1 - TRBV6-5 TRBD1 CASSYDRGTQTEAFF TGTGCCAGCAGTTACGACAGGGGTACTCAGACTGAAGCTTTCTTT
TRBJ2-3 - TRBV7-6 TRBD2 CASSVGLAPDTQYF TGTGCCAGCAGCGTGGGACTAGCGCCAGATACGCAGTATTTT
TRBJ1-5 - TRBV6-1 TRBD1 CASSSNRQGVQPQHF TGTGCCAGCAGTTCTAATAGACAGGGCGTACAGCCCCAGCATTTT
TRBJ2-5 - TRBV7-9 TRBD1 CASTLQTGGASETQYF TGTGCCAGCACCCTACAGACAGGGGGCGCTTCTGAGACCCAGTACTTC
TRBJ2-7 - TRBV15 - CATSHGQGGYEQYF TGTGCCACCAGCCACGGACAGGGAGGGTACGAGCAGTACTTC
TRBJ1-2 - TRBV29-1 - CSVLDTGRYGYTF TGCAGCGTTCTCGACACAGGGCGCTATGGCTACACCTTC
TRBJ2-5 - TRBV5-4 TRBD1 CASSLEGWDSRLGETQYF TGTGCCAGCAGCTTGGAGGGTTGGGACAGTAGATTGGGAGAGACCCAGTACTTC
TRBJ1-2 - TRBV5-1 - CASSLGWENYGYTF TGCGCCAGCAGCCTGGGATGGGAAAACTATGGCTACACCTTC